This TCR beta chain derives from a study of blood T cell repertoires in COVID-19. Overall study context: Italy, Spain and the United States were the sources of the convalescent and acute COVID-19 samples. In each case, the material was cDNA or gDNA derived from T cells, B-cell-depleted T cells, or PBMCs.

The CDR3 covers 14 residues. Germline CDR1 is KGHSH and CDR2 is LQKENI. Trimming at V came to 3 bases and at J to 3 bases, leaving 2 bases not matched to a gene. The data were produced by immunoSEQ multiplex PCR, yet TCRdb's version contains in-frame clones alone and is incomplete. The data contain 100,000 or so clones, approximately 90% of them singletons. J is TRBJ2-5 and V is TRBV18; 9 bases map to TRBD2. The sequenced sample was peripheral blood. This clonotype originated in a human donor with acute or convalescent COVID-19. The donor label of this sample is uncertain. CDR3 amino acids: CASSPVAGEETQYF. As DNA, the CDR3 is TGTGCCAGCTCACCGGTAGCGGGAGAAGAGACCCAGTACTTC.